This T cell receptor beta chain was identified in a study of cytomegalovirus exposure and HLA in healthy donors. Study-level information: Of all 400 or so donors who were genotyped, roughly 81% belonged to the Caucasian-associated ancestry cluster.

PCR employed 60 Vbeta and 13 Jbeta primers. TCRdb's table, derived via immunoSEQ multiplex PCR, lists solely in-frame clones and lacks some. The sample carries approximately 110,000 clones, about 83% recorded once. General study results and limits: In all likelihood, a cluster of highly shared sequence variants was a sequencing artifact. Presence/absence analyses assumed roughly uniform sequencing depth across donors.

The CDR3 runs 14 residues. The ends lost 6 bases at V and 2 bases at J; junction bases unmatched: 4. Per the germline V gene, CDR1 is MDHEN and CDR2 is SYDVKM. Details on this clone: What it binds is unknown.

This chain uses TRBV28 with TRBJ2-3, with 8 positions matching TRBD2. Input material: PBMCs. The sequence derives from a female donor in good health and CMV-seropositive. In DNA form, the CDR3 reads TGTGCCAGCAGGCCAGCGGGGGCCACAGATACGCAGTATTTT. Translating it yields CASRPAGATDTQYF.